A single T cell receptor beta chain is shown here with its context. As yet, its antigen is unknown. This specimen belongs to a study of shared clonotypes between healthy human individuals. Study at large: Per donor, CD8 memory used one plate, CD8 naive used two, CD4 memory used three and CD4 naive used three.

Notes on the study in general: It was observed that roughly 5.4% of naive CD4 clonotypes were shared across several donors.

How the authors handled the data: Junction-only immunoSEQ data arrived without quality scores, meaning filtering differed. The protocol was immunoSEQ multiplex PCR, while the TCRdb copy is restricted to in-frame clones and leaves out a portion. V and J calls and clone size are as listed in that table; D and trimming were resolved from the DNA. The sample consists of about 1 million clones, roughly 80% of them appearing once. This receptor was taken from a man aged 18 to 35 in good health. Source material: memory CD4+ T cells sorted from blood. The subset: CD45RA-negative fraction.

The CDR3 here is CASSRDLLSNQPQHF. The CDR3 DNA reads as TGTGCCAGCAGCCGGGACCTACTTAGCAATCAGCCCCAGCATTTT. The genes are TRBV7-2 and TRBJ1-5; the D gene is possibly TRBD1 (5 bases). The CDR3 consists of 15 residues. Germline V CDR1 and CDR2: SGHTA, FQGNSA. V dropped 5 bases and J dropped 0 bases, with 11 bases sitting between them. The complete variable domain, with remaining parts taken from reference TRBV7-2 and TRBJ1-5, reads GAGVSQSPSNKVTEKGKDVELRCDPISGHTALYWYRQSLGQGLEFLIYFQGNSAPDKSGLPSDRFSAERTGGSVSTLTIQRTQQEDSAVYLCASSRDLLSNQPQHFGDGTRLSIL.